This paragraph reports one T cell receptor (beta chain). How the authors handled the data: Nucleated cell number was recorded as an estimate derived from reference gene primer amplification. Measured with immunoSEQ multiplex PCR; TCRdb has only the in-frame clones, and not every one. That table supplies the V and J calls and clone size; D and trimming were determined from the DNA. The sample shows 200,000 to 300,000 clones, 70% to 90% of them seen only once. The sample belongs to a study of blood T cell repertoires in COVID-19. Study background: Samples taken during acute and convalescent COVID-19 were collected in the United States, Italy and Spain. T cells, B-cell-depleted T cells, or PBMCs supplied cDNA or gDNA.

The CDR3 contains 15 residues. Looked up from germline, CDR1 is MNHEY and CDR2 is SVGAGI. V lost 8 bases, J lost 4 bases, and 7 bases stayed unmatched. Sequenced material: peripheral blood. The chain couples TRBV6-5 to TRBJ2-3; TRBD2 matches at 12 bases. The receptor was isolated from a woman aged 55-75 years with COVID-19, enrolled during active disease. CDR3 protein: CASHRLAGVPDTQYF. The CDR3 DNA reads as TGTGCCAGCCACCGACTAGCGGGAGTTCCAGATACGCAGTATTTT.